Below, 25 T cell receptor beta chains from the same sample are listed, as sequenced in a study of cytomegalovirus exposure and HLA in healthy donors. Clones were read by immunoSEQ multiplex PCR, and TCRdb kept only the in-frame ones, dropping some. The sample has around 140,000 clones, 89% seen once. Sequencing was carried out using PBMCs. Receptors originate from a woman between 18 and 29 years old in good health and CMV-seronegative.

The CDR3 loop reads CATSRDVPGILANYGYTF. The CDR3 DNA sequence: TGTGCCACCAGCAGAGATGTACCAGGGATTTTAGCTAACTATGGCTACACCTTC. The chain carries TRBV15 and TRBJ1-2; a possible D gene is TRBD1 (5 bases). V gave up 0 bases and J gave up 0 bases, with 17 bases separating them. Germline assignment: CDR1 LNHNV and CDR2 YYDKDF (reference sequence). This CDR3 comprises 18 residues.

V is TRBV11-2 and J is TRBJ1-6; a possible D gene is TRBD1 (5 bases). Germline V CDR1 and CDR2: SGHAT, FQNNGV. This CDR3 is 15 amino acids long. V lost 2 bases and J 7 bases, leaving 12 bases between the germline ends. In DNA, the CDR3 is TGTGCCAGCAGCTTACTCGGTAGGGGAAATTCACCCCTCCACTTT. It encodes CASSLLGRGNSPLHF.

CDR3: CASSVEADREETQYF. CDR3 bases: TGTGCCAGCAGCGTAGAGGCGGACAGAGAAGAGACCCAGTACTTC. The V and J genes are TRBV9 and TRBJ2-5, with TRBD1 as a possible D gene (6 bases). The ends were cut back, 0 bases at V and 3 bases at J, with 12 bases in the middle. The CDR3 contains 15 residues. Looked up from germline, CDR1 is SGDLS and CDR2 is YYNGEE.

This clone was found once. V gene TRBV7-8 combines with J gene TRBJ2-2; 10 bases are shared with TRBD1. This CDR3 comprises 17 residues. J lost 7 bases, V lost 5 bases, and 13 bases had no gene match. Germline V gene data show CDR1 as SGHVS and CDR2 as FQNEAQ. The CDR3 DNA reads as TGTGCCAGCAGCAACCCCCGGGACAGGGGTAGCGGCGGGGAGCTGTTTTTT. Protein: CASSNPRDRGSGGELFF.

The CDR3 DNA reads TGTGCCAGCAGCCGGACAGGGGACGAGCAGTACTTC. As protein: CASSRTGDEQYF. The rearrangement links TRBV7-9 to TRBJ2-7, with TRBD1 identical over 9 bases. This CDR3 has 12 amino acids. The germline gives CDR1 SEHNR, CDR2 FQNEAQ (reference sequence). J gave up 5 bases and V 5 bases, and 1 base lay outside the gene matches.

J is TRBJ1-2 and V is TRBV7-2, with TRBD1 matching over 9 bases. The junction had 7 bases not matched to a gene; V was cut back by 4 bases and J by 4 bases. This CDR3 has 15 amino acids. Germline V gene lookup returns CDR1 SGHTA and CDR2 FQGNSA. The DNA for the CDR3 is TGTGCCAGCAGCTCCCCGGGACAGGGTAGCTATGGCTACACCTTC. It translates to CASSSPGQGSYGYTF.

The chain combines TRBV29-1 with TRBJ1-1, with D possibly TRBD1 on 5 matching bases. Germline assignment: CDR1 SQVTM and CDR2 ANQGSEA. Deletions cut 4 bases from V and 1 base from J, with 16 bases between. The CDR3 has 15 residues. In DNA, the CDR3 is TGCAGCGTTGCAGGGCTCCTAAGCCCGAACACTGAAGCTTTCTTT. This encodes CSVAGLLSPNTEAFF.

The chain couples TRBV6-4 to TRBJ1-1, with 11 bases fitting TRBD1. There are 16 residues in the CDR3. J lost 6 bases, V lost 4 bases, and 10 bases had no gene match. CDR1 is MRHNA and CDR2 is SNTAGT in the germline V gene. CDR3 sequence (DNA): TGTGCCAGCAGTGCCGGTGGGGGACAGGGGGGTTCTGAAGCTTTCTTT. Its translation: CASSAGGGQGGSEAFF.

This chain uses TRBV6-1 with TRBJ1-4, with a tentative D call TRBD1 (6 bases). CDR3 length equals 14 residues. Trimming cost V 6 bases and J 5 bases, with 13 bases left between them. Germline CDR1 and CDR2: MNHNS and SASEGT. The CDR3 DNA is TGTGCCAGCAGCCGGACAGAGCAGAATGAAAAACTGTTTTTT. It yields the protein CASSRTEQNEKLFF.

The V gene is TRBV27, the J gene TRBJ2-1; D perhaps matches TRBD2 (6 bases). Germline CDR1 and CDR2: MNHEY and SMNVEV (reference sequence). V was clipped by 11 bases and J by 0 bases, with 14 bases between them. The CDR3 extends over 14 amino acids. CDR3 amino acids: CADPRGSSYNEQFF. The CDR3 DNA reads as TGTGCCGACCCCCGGGGGAGCTCCTACAATGAGCAGTTCTTC.

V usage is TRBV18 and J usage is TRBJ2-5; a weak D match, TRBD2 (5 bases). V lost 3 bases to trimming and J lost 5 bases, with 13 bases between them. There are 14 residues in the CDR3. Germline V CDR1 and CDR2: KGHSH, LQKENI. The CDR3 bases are TGTGCCAGCTCACCCAGGAGAGGGAGCGAGACCCAGTACTTC. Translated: CASSPRRGSETQYF.

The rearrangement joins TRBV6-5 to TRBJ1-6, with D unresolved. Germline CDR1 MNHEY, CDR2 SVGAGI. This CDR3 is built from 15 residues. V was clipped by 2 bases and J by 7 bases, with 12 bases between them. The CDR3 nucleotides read TGTGCCAGCAGTTACAGGCAGGTCCGAAATTCACCCCTCCACTTT. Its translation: CASSYRQVRNSPLHF.

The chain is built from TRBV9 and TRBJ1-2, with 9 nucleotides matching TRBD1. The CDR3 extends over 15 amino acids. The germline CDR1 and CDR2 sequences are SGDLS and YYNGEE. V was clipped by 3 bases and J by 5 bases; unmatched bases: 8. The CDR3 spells CASSGLGQGQYGYTF. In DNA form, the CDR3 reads TGTGCCAGCAGCGGTCTCGGACAGGGGCAATATGGCTACACCTTC.

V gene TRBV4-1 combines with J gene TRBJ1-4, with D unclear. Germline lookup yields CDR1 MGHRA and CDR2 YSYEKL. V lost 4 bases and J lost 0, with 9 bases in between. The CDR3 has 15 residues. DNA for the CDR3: TGCGCCAGCAGCCCCGGGTCTTCAACTAATGAAAAACTGTTTTTT. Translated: CASSPGSSTNEKLFF.

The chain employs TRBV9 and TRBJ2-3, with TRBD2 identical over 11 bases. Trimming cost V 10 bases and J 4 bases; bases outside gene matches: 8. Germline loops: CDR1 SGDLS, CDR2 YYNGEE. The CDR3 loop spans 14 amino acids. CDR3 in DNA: TGTGCCGACTCCCCTAGCGGGGGGTCAGATACGCAGTATTTT. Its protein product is CADSPSGGSDTQYF.

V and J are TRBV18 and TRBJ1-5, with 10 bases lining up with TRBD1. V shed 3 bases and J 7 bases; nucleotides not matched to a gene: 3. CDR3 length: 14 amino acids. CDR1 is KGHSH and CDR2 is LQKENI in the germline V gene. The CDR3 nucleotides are TGTGCCAGCTCACCTGGACAGGGGGACCAGCCCCAGCATTTT. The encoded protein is CASSPGQGDQPQHF.

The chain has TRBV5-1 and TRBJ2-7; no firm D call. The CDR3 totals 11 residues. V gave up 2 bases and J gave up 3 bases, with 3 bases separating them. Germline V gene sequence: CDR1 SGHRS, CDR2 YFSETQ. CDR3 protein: CASSFYYEQYF. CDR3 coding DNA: TGCGCCAGCAGCTTTTACTACGAGCAGTACTTC.

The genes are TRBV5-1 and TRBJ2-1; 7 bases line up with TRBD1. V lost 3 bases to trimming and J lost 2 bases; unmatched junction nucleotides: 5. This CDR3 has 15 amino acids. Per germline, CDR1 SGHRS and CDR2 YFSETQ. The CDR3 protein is CASSWPTGTYNEQFF. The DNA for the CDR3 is TGCGCCAGCAGCTGGCCGACAGGGACCTACAATGAGCAGTTCTTC.

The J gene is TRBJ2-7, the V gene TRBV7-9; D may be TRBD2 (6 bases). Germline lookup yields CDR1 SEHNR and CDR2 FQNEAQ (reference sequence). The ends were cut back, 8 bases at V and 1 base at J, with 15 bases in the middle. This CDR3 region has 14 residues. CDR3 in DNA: TGTGCCAGCGGAGGGGCGTCCTCTTCCTACGAGCAGTACTTC. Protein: CASGGASSSYEQYF.

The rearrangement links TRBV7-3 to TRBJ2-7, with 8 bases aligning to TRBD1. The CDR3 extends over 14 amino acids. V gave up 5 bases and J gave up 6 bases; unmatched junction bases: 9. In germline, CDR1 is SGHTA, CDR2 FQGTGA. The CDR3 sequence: CASSPNGQGSEQYF. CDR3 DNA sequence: TGTGCCAGCAGCCCAAACGGACAGGGAAGCGAGCAGTACTTC.

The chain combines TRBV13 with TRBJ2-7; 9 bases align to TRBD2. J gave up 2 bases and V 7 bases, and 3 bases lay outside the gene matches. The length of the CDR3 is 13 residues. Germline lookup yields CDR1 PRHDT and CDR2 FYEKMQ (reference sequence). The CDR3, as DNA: TGTGCCAGCAATCGCGGGGGGGCCTACGAGCAGTACTTC. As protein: CASNRGGAYEQYF. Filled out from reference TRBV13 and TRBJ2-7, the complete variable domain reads AAGVIQSPRHLIKEKRETATLKCYPIPRHDTVYWYQQGPGQDPQFLISFYEKMQSDKGSIPDRFSAQQFSDYHSELNMSSLELGDSALYFCASNRGGAYEQYFGPGTRLTVT.

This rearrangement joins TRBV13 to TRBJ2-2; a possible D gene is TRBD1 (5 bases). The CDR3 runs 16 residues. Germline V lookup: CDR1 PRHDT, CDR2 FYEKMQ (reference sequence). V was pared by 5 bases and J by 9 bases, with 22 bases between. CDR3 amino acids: CASSPEDNRRDRELFF. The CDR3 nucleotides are TGTGCCAGCAGCCCTGAGGACAACCGACGCGACCGGGAGCTGTTTTTT.

CDR3 nucleotide sequence: TGTGCCAGCAGTGAAGGGACAGGGAGCTCCTACGAGCAGTACTTC. Its translation is CASSEGTGSSYEQYF. This sequence joins TRBV6-4 and TRBJ2-7; 9 nucleotides line up with TRBD1. The CDR3 length is 15 residues. Germline V lookup: CDR1 MRHNA, CDR2 SNTAGT. The V segment lost 3 bases and the J segment 0 bases; nucleotides outside the gene matches: 3.

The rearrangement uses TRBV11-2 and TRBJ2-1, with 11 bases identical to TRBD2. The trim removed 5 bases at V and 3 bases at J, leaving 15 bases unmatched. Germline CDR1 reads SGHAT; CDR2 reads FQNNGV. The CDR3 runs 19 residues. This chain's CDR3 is CASSPRRASGGLFYNEQFF. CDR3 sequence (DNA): TGTGCCAGCAGCCCGAGAAGGGCTAGCGGGGGGCTTTTCTACAATGAGCAGTTCTTC.

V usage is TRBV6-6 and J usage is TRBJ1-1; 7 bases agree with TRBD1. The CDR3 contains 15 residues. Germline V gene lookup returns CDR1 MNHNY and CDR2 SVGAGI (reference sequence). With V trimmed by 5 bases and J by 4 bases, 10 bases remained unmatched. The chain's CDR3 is CASSSYRGPVTEAFF. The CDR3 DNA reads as TGTGCCAGCAGTAGCTACAGGGGACCCGTCACTGAAGCTTTCTTT.